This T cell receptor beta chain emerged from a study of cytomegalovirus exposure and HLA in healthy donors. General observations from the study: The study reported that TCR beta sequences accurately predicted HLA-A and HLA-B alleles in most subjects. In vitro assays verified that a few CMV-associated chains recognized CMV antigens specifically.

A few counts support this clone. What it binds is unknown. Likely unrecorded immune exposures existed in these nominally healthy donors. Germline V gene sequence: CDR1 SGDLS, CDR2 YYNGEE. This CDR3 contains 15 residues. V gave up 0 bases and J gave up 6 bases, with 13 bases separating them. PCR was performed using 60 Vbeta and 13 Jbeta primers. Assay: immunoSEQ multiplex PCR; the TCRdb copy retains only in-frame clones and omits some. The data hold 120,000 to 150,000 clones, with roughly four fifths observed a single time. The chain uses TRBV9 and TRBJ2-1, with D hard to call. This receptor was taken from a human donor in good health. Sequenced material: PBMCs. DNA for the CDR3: TGTGCCAGCAGCGTAGCATTAAGCGTCGGCAATGAGCAGTTCTTC. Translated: CASSVALSVGNEQFF. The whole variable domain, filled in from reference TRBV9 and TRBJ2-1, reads DSGVTQTPKHLITATGQRVTLRCSPRSGDLSVYWYQQSLDQGLQFLIQYYNGEERAKGNILERFSAQQFPDLHSELNLSSLELGDSALYFCASSVALSVGNEQFFGPGTRLTVL.